One sample yielded the 11 T cell receptor beta chains listed below, sequenced in a study of beta chain features in type 1 diabetes. Study-level findings and limits: In every one of the four CD4+ subsets, TCRB CDR3s were moderately but significantly shorter in Type 1 diabetes patients.

Their antigens are not known. Every isolated RNA sample was fully reverse transcribed, so sequencing captured expressed TCRB transcripts. Method: immunoSEQ multiplex PCR; TCRdb's copy keeps in-frame clones and lacks some. Of a few hundred thousand clones in the sample, over 8.5% were seen once. The sequenced material came from central memory CD4+ T cells from blood. Receptor source: a man between 25 and 39 years old with type 1 diabetes.

J is TRBJ2-1 and V is TRBV7-2, with D hard to call. V shed 3 bases and J shed 0 bases, with 12 bases lying between them. Germline loops: CDR1 SGHTA, CDR2 FQGNSA. The CDR3 runs 16 residues. The CDR3 DNA follows: TGTGCCAGCAGCTTTGGGTTGGCAGTCTCCTACAATGAGCAGTTCTTC. Its protein product is CASSFGLAVSYNEQFF. The full variable domain, its missing parts supplied by reference TRBV7-2 and TRBJ2-1, is GAGVSQSPSNKVTEKGKDVELRCDPISGHTALYWYRQSLGQGLEFLIYFQGNSAPDKSGLPSDRFSAERTGGSVSTLTIQRTQQEDSAVYLCASSFGLAVSYNEQFFGPGTRLTVL.

Many counts were recorded for this clone. This CDR3 reads CASSQMVGDTYSYEQYF. The CDR3 nucleotides read TGTGCCAGCAGCCAAATGGTAGGAGACACTTACTCCTACGAGCAGTACTTC. The chain has TRBV4-2 and TRBJ2-7; D is undetermined. The CDR3 loop spans 17 amino acids. Germline V lookup: CDR1 LGHNA, CDR2 YNFKEQ. Deletions cut 2 bases from V and 0 bases from J, with 17 bases between.

This clone was observed a few times. The chain links TRBV29-1 to TRBJ2-6; TRBD1 matches 11 bases. CDR1 and CDR2 (germline): SQVTM, ANQGSEA. CDR3 length equals 16 residues. V lost 6 bases and J lost 2; bases outside the gene matches: 6. This CDR3 is CSVGQGAMTGANVLTF. The DNA of the CDR3 is TGCAGCGTCGGACAGGGGGCAATGACTGGGGCCAACGTCCTGACTTTC.

The chain carries TRBV11-2 and TRBJ2-1, with unresolved D. Trimming removed 1 base at V and 2 bases at J, with 3 bases between. CDR1 and CDR2 (germline): SGHAT, FQNNGV. The CDR3 extends over 13 amino acids. The CDR3 sequence: CASSLATYNEQFF. The CDR3 DNA follows: TGTGCCAGCAGCTTAGCTACCTACAATGAGCAGTTCTTC.

This clone was counted at least ten times. The chain joins TRBV14 to TRBJ2-7, with 10 positions matching TRBD1. Germline CDR1 is SGHDN and CDR2 is FVKESK. V gave up 1 base and J gave up 7 bases; unmatched junction bases: 7. The CDR3 extends over 15 amino acids. The CDR3 sequence: CASSQGTGGFWEQYF. Written as DNA, the CDR3 is TGTGCCAGCAGCCAAGGGACAGGGGGGTTTTGGGAGCAGTACTTC. The full variable domain, with the rest looked up from reference TRBV14 and TRBJ2-7, is EAGVTQFPSHSVIEKGQTVTLRCDPISGHDNLYWYRRVMGKEIKFLLHFVKESKQDESGMPNNRFLAERTGGTYSTLKVQPAELEDSGVYFCASSQGTGGFWEQYFGPGTRLTVT.

This clone occurred a few times. The V and J genes are TRBV2 and TRBJ1-4; 7 bases are shared with TRBD1. This CDR3 has 12 amino acids. Germline values: CDR1 SNHLY, CDR2 FYNNEI. V lost 9 bases to trimming and J lost 8 bases; unmatched junction nucleotides: 6. CDR3 sequence (DNA): TGTGCCAGTCAGGGGGGAGAAGAAAAACTGTTTTTT. Its protein is CASQGGEEKLFF.

There are a few counts of this clone. The V gene is TRBV28, the J gene TRBJ1-3, with 8 bases identical to TRBD1. Per the germline V gene, CDR1 is MDHEN and CDR2 is SYDVKM. The trim removed 5 bases at V and 0 bases at J, leaving 6 bases unmatched. CDR3 length: 16 amino acids. CDR3 sequence: CASSPQGVSSGNTIYF. The CDR3 DNA reads TGTGCCAGCAGTCCACAGGGGGTTAGCTCTGGAAACACCATATATTTT.

This clone has just a few counts. This chain uses TRBV30 with TRBJ2-3; D not resolved. Germline CDR1 is GTSNPN and CDR2 is SVGIG (reference sequence). V lost 0 bases and J lost 0, with 7 bases in between. CDR3 length: 14 amino acids. The CDR3 nucleotides are TGTGCCTGGAGTGTAGGGCAGAGCACAGATACGCAGTATTTT. It specifies CAWSVGQSTDTQYF.

This clone was observed a few times. The chain has TRBV5-1 and TRBJ1-1, with D perhaps TRBD1 (6 bases). The V gene's germline CDR1 is SGHRS and CDR2 YFSETQ. Trimming shortened V by 4 bases and J by 0 bases, and 10 bases separated the two germline ends. This CDR3 region has 14 residues. The CDR3 nucleotides are TGCGCCAGCAGCCGGGACACCATGAACACTGAAGCTTTCTTT. It encodes CASSRDTMNTEAFF.

In its sample, this clone was seen a few times. The J gene is TRBJ1-1, the V gene TRBV27; D perhaps matches TRBD1 (6 bases). The CDR3 extends over 16 amino acids. CDR1 MNHEY and CDR2 SMNVEV come from the germline V gene (reference sequence). V was cut by 5 bases and J by 2 bases, with 18 bases left in between. CDR3 residues: CASSGTHSGANTEAFF. CDR3 nucleotide sequence: TGTGCCAGCAGTGGGACTCACTCAGGGGCAAACACTGAAGCTTTCTTT.

Concerning this clone: Other DNA sequences of this sample code for an identical CDR3. The rearrangement uses TRBV5-4 and TRBJ2-3; 7 bases map to TRBD2. The junction had 2 bases not matched to a gene; V was cut back by 0 bases and J by 1 base. This CDR3 region has 15 residues. Germline V lookup: CDR1 SGHNT, CDR2 YYREEE (reference sequence). The CDR3 is CASSLGGGGTDTQYF. As DNA, the CDR3 is TGTGCCAGCAGCTTGGGGGGAGGGGGCACAGATACGCAGTATTTT.